The 26 T cell receptor beta chains below all came from one sample that was sequenced in a study of cytomegalovirus exposure and HLA in healthy donors. The PCR ran on 60 Vbeta and 13 Jbeta primers. The method was immunoSEQ multiplex PCR; TCRdb's version includes in-frame clones alone and lacks a portion of them. The sample contains about 18,000 clones, roughly four fifths of which appear only once. Input material: PBMCs. The receptors here all came from a human donor in good health.

The J gene is TRBJ2-1, the V gene TRBV9; D may be TRBD1 (6 bases). Trimming stripped 0 bases from V and 5 bases from J, with 12 bases between. The CDR3 length is 15 residues. Looked up from germline, CDR1 is SGDLS and CDR2 is YYNGEE. CDR3 DNA sequence: TGTGCCAGCAGCGTAGTAGGGACAACACACAATGAGCAGTTCTTC. It specifies CASSVVGTTHNEQFF.

This clone was observed a few times. This chain joins TRBV5-4 and TRBJ2-6; unclear D gene. The ends were cut back, 4 bases at V and 1 base at J, with 9 bases in the middle. Per germline, CDR1 SGHNT and CDR2 YYREEE (reference sequence). CDR3 length: 15 residues. This chain's CDR3 is CASSPQDSGANVLTF. CDR3 DNA: TGTGCCAGCAGCCCTCAGGATTCTGGGGCCAACGTCCTGACTTTC.

The table lists this clone with a count of one. V and J are TRBV2 and TRBJ1-3; a possible D gene is TRBD1 (5 bases). This CDR3 comprises 15 residues. The V gene's germline CDR1 is SNHLY and CDR2 FYNNEI. The V end was cut by 4 bases, the J end by 0 bases, with 10 bases between. The CDR3 nucleotides are TGTGCCAGCAGTGGGGGCCGTTTCTCTGGAAACACCATATATTTT. This codes for CASSGGRFSGNTIYF.

This chain uses TRBV2 with TRBJ1-4, with D uncertain. Trimming pared 4 bases from V and 8 bases from J, leaving 14 bases between. The length of the CDR3 is 14 residues. Germline V lookup: CDR1 SNHLY, CDR2 FYNNEI. The DNA of the CDR3 is TGTGCCAGCAGTGTTAAGACGCGAGGCGAAAAACTGTTTTTT. Protein: CASSVKTRGEKLFF. The full variable domain, with the rest looked up from reference TRBV2 and TRBJ1-4, is EPEVTQTPSHQVTQMGQEVILRCVPISNHLYFYWYRQILGQKVEFLVSFYNNEISEKSEIFDDQFSVERPDGSNFTLKIRSTKLEDSAMYFCASSVKTRGEKLFFGSGTQLSVL.

The V gene is TRBV6-6, the J gene TRBJ2-5, with D possibly matching TRBD2 (6 bases). With the DNA end fitting TRBJ2-7 better, the J assignment may be wrong. The CDR3 sequence is 15 residues long. CDR1 is MNHNY, CDR2 SVGAGI, per germline (reference sequence). The CDR3 DNA follows: TGTGCCAGCAGTTCATCCATGGGACTCTCCTACGAGCAGTACTTC. It translates to CASSSSMGLSYEQYF.

The chain combines TRBV28 with TRBJ1-1; D may be TRBD1 (6 bases). This CDR3 has 14 amino acids. V dropped 7 bases and J dropped 11 bases, with 23 bases sitting between them. Per germline, CDR1 MDHEN and CDR2 SYDVKM. The CDR3 coding sequence is TGTGCCAGCACTCTCCTCCCTGGTGGGGGGGCCGCTTTCTTT. This encodes CASTLLPGGGAAFF.

V gene TRBV6-5 combines with J gene TRBJ2-7; no reliable D call. Trimming took off 5 bases at V and 0 bases at J, with 14 bases between the two ends. This CDR3 comprises 15 residues. Germline lookup yields CDR1 MNHEY and CDR2 SVGAGI. DNA for the CDR3: TGTGCCAGCAGTCTTTACAGCTTGAGCTCCTACGAGCAGTACTTC. As protein: CASSLYSLSSYEQYF.

The chain recombines TRBV10-3 with TRBJ1-2; maybe TRBD1 (6 bases). Germline lookup yields CDR1 ENHRY and CDR2 SYGVKD. CDR3 length: 15 amino acids. V lost 0 bases to trimming and J lost 4 bases, with 12 bases between them. The CDR3, as DNA: TGTGCCATCAGTGAGTCGACAGGACCTCCCTATGGCTACACCTTC. Translating it yields CAISESTGPPYGYTF.

The chain has TRBV18 and TRBJ2-5; a possible D gene is TRBD2 (6 bases). The V gene's germline CDR1 is KGHSH and CDR2 LQKENI. This CDR3 contains 14 residues. The V end lost 4 bases, the J end lost 4 bases, and 13 bases lay between the germline ends. In DNA, the CDR3 is TGTGCCAGCTCACTTCGAGTCGGGGGAGAGACCCAGTACTTC. Translation: CASSLRVGGETQYF.

This clone was recorded only once. V and J are TRBV19 and TRBJ2-1; D is unresolved. V dropped 1 base and J dropped 0 bases, with 7 bases sitting between them. The CDR3 is 15 residues long. Germline V gene sequence: CDR1 LNHDA, CDR2 SQIVND (reference sequence). The CDR3 reads CASSIGAGSYNEQFF. The CDR3 DNA sequence: TGTGCCAGTAGTATAGGGGCAGGCTCCTACAATGAGCAGTTCTTC.

This chain joins TRBV7-6 and TRBJ2-3; 7 positions match TRBD2. Trimming cost V 5 bases and J 1 base; bases outside gene matches: 9. Germline assignment: CDR1 SGHVS and CDR2 FNYEAQ. The CDR3 has 16 amino acids. CDR3 coding DNA: TGTGCCAGCAGCCCGAATAGCGGGTCTCGCACAGATACGCAGTATTTT. As protein: CASSPNSGSRTDTQYF.

The V and J genes are TRBV2 and TRBJ2-5; possibly TRBD2 for D (5 bases). The CDR3 is made up of 15 amino acids. The ends were cut back, 3 bases at V and 3 bases at J, with 14 bases in the middle. Germline V CDR1 and CDR2: SNHLY, FYNNEI. The chain's CDR3 is CASSDIGEAKETQYF. CDR3 DNA sequence: TGTGCCAGCAGTGATATCGGGGAAGCCAAAGAGACCCAGTACTTC.

The table lists this clone with a count of one. The chain recombines TRBV19 with TRBJ2-7; 10 bases line up with TRBD1. With 9 bases clipped from V and 5 bases from J, the junction kept 10 bases outside the gene matches. The CDR3 extends over 14 amino acids. CDR1 is LNHDA and CDR2 is SQIVND in the germline V gene (reference sequence). This CDR3 reads CASRPGQGLNEQYF. CDR3 sequence (DNA): TGTGCCAGCCGACCGGGACAGGGGCTAAACGAGCAGTACTTC. Using reference TRBV19 and TRBJ2-7 for the parts outside the CDR3, the full variable domain is DGGITQSPKYLFRKEGQNVTLSCEQNLNHDAMYWYRQDPGQGLRLIYYSQIVNDFQKGDIAEGYSVSREKKESFPLTVTSAQKNPTAFYLCASRPGQGLNEQYFGPGTRLTVT.

This clone appeared a few times. This sequence joins TRBV6-1 and TRBJ1-1, with unresolved D. Germline-derived CDR1 and CDR2 are MNHNS and SASEGT. This CDR3 contains 13 residues. The germline V and J ends were trimmed by 6 bases and 2 bases, with 10 bases remaining between them. CDR3 sequence reads: CASRNLANTEAFF. CDR3 coding DNA: TGTGCCAGCAGAAATTTGGCCAACACTGAAGCTTTCTTT.

The chain has TRBV10-3 and TRBJ2-2; 12 bases fit TRBD2. The CDR3 totals 16 residues. CDR1 ENHRY and CDR2 SYGVKD come from the germline V gene. V lost 2 bases to trimming and J lost 7 bases; unmatched junction nucleotides: 5. The CDR3 region is CAISEPWTSGDGELFF. The CDR3 region has the DNA TGTGCCATCAGTGAGCCTTGGACTAGCGGGGACGGGGAGCTGTTTTTT.

There are a few counts of this clone. The chain has TRBV4-2 and TRBJ1-4, with 8 positions matching TRBD1. Per the germline V gene, CDR1 is LGHNA and CDR2 is YNFKEQ. J was trimmed by 11 bases and V by 0 bases; bases with no gene match: 11. The CDR3 loop spans 16 amino acids. For the CDR3, the DNA is TGTGCCAGCAGCCAAGAGGTCGCGTCAGGGGGCGGGAAACTGTTTTTT. Translated, it gives CASSQEVASGGGKLFF.

This sequence joins TRBV18 and TRBJ2-7; maybe TRBD1 (5 bases). CDR1 is KGHSH and CDR2 is LQKENI in the germline V gene. The CDR3 covers 12 residues. The V and J ends lost 1 base and 7 bases respectively, with 8 bases between them. CDR3 bases: TGTGCCAGCTCACCACGGTCAGGGGAGCAGTACTTC. This gives the protein CASSPRSGEQYF.

The chain employs TRBV4-2 and TRBJ2-7; 12 nucleotides agree with TRBD1. Trimming took 3 bases from V and 6 from J; bases not matched to a gene: 9. CDR1 and CDR2 from the germline V gene are LGHNA and YNFKEQ. CDR3 size: 16 residues. The CDR3 sequence is CASSHPGGTGGSEQYF. DNA for the CDR3: TGTGCCAGCAGCCACCCCGGAGGGACAGGGGGCTCCGAGCAGTACTTC.

V is TRBV7-2 and J is TRBJ1-4; 8 bases fit TRBD1. CDR1 and CDR2 (germline): SGHTA, FQGNSA. CDR3 length equals 15 residues. The V and J ends lost 5 bases and 6 bases, in that order; junction bases with no gene match: 8. This CDR3 is CASSRSRGPDEKLFF. In DNA form, the CDR3 reads TGTGCCAGCAGCCGATCCAGGGGGCCGGATGAAAAACTGTTTTTT.

V usage is TRBV7-9 and J usage is TRBJ1-2; perhaps TRBD1 as D (5 bases). Trimming shortened V by 6 bases and J by 7 bases, and 24 bases separated the two germline ends. The CDR3 consists of 16 residues. The V gene's germline CDR1 is SEHNR and CDR2 FQNEAQ (reference sequence). The CDR3 spells CASRGITEQVIPGYTF. Written as DNA, the CDR3 is TGTGCCAGCAGGGGGATCACGGAACAGGTGATCCCTGGCTACACCTTC.

This chain joins TRBV11-2 and TRBJ2-2, with 10 bases matching TRBD1. Trimming cost V 5 bases and J 5 bases; bases outside gene matches: 5. This CDR3 has 15 amino acids. The V gene's germline CDR1 is SGHAT and CDR2 FQNNGV. The CDR3 nucleotides read TGTGCCAGCAGCCCCCGGACAGGGGGGACCGGGGAGCTGTTTTTT. It codes for CASSPRTGGTGELFF.

The J gene is TRBJ2-3, the V gene TRBV6-1; D unresolved. CDR3 length: 15 amino acids. The V end was cut by 1 base, the J end by 0 bases, with 8 bases between. Per germline, CDR1 MNHNS and CDR2 SASEGT. CDR3 nucleotides: TGTGCCAGCAGTGAAGTCGTTAGCAGCACAGATACGCAGTATTTT. This sequence encodes CASSEVVSSTDTQYF.

The gene calls are TRBV4-1 and TRBJ2-7, with TRBD2 identical over 8 bases. This CDR3 has 16 amino acids. Unmatched junction bases numbered 9, after V lost 3 bases and J lost 2 bases. CDR1 MGHRA and CDR2 YSYEKL come from the germline V gene. The CDR3: CASSQGQGLAAYEQYF. For the CDR3, the DNA is TGCGCCAGCAGCCAGGGCCAAGGACTAGCTGCCTACGAGCAGTACTTC.

This clone was seen only a few times. The chain couples TRBV30 to TRBJ2-7, with 11 bases lining up with TRBD2. V trimming: 5 bases; J trimming: 4 bases; junction bases outside the gene matches: 10. This CDR3 is built from 15 residues. CDR1 GTSNPN and CDR2 SVGIG come from the germline V gene (reference sequence). The DNA for the CDR3 is TGTGCCTGGGGACGGACTAGCGGGCCTCCTTACGAGCAGTACTTC. Amino acids: CAWGRTSGPPYEQYF.

The rearrangement joins TRBV30 to TRBJ2-6; a weak D match, TRBD2 (7 bases). The germline CDR1 and CDR2 sequences are GTSNPN and SVGIG (reference sequence). This CDR3 is built from 17 residues. With 4 bases removed from V and 0 bases from J, the gap between germline ends came to 16 bases. The CDR3 protein is CAWTRGGLISGANVLTF. Written as DNA, the CDR3 is TGTGCCTGGACTAGAGGGGGACTAATCTCTGGGGCCAACGTCCTGACTTTC. The full variable domain, rest sourced from reference TRBV30 and TRBJ2-6, is SQTIHQWPATLVQPVGSPLSLECTVEGTSNPNLYWYRQAAGRGLQLLFYSVGIGQISSEVPQNLSASRPQDRQFILSSKKLLLSDSGFYLCAWTRGGLISGANVLTFGAGSRLTVL.

V usage is TRBV27 and J usage is TRBJ1-1; 7 nucleotides align to TRBD1. Looked up from germline, CDR1 is MNHEY and CDR2 is SMNVEV (reference sequence). This CDR3 has 13 amino acids. Trimming removed 6 bases from V and 4 bases from J; junction bases left unmatched: 5. The CDR3 here is CASRLTGVTEAFF. The CDR3 coding sequence is TGTGCCAGCAGACTAACAGGGGTCACTGAAGCTTTCTTT.